Reported below is one T cell receptor beta chain. Its antigen is currently unknown. The data belong to a study of OX40 agonist ivuxolimab in advanced cancers. Across the study: Participants averaged 60 years of age (range about 23 to 80) and were approximately 81% male. Study results and caveats: It was not determined which antigens were specifically recognized by the peripheral T cells that had undergone clonal expansion. Dosing at 0.1 to 3.0 mg/kg was accompanied by clonal expansion of CD4+ and CD8+ blood T cells by week 6.

Deletions cut 5 bases from V and 3 bases from J, with 13 bases between. This CDR3 spans 14 amino acids. Germline assignment: CDR1 SGHVS and CDR2 FQNEAQ. Assay used: immunoSEQ multiplex PCR; TCRdb lists only in-frame clones, some missing. This table has about 41,000 clones, just under 85% appearing once. The receptor comes from an adult with an advanced solid tumor such as melanoma, head and neck, liver or kidney cancer. The chain employs TRBV7-8 and TRBJ1-2; tentative D call: TRBD1 (5 bases). The sequencing here drew on CD4+ or CD8+ T cells sorted from blood, taken in a trial of the OX40 agonist ivuxolimab. CDR3 nucleotides: TGTGCCAGCAGCCAAGCCACAGGATACTATGGCTACACCTTC. Translation: CASSQATGYYGYTF. Full variable domain (outside the CDR3, taken from reference TRBV7-8 and TRBJ1-2): GAGVSQSPRYKVAKRGQDVALRCDPISGHVSLFWYQQALGQGPEFLTYFQNEAQLDKSGLPSDRFFAERPEGSVSTLKIQRTQQEDSAVYLCASSQATGYYGYTFGSGTRLTVV.